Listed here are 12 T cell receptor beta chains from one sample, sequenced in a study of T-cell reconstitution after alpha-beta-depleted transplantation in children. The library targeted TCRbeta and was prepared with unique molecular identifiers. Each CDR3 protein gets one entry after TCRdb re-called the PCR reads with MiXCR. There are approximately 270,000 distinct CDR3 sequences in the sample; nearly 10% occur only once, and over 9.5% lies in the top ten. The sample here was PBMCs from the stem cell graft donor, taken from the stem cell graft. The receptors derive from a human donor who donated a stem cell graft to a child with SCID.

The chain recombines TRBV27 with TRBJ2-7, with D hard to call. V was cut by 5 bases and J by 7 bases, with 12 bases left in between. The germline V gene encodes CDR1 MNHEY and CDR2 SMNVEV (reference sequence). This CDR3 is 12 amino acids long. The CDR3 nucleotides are TGTGCCAGCAGTCGGCCCCGTGAGGAGCAGTACTTC. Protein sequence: CASSRPREEQYF.

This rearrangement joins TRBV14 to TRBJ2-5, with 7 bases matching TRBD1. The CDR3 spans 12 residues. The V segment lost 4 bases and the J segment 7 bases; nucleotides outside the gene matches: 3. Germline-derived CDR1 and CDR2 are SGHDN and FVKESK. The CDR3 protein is CASSRDRRTQYF. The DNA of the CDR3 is TGTGCCAGCAGCCGGGACAGAAGGACCCAGTACTTC.

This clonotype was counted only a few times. CDR3 amino acids: CASSRPRTHIHTEAFF. In nucleotides, the CDR3 is TGTGCCAGCAGCCGACCGAGGACACATATCCACACTGAAGCTTTCTTT. The chain employs TRBV3-1 and TRBJ1-1; D is perhaps TRBD1 (5 bases). Trimming removed 4 bases from V and 3 bases from J, with 18 bases in between. Germline-derived CDR1 and CDR2 are LGHDT and YNNKEL (reference sequence). This CDR3 comprises 16 residues.

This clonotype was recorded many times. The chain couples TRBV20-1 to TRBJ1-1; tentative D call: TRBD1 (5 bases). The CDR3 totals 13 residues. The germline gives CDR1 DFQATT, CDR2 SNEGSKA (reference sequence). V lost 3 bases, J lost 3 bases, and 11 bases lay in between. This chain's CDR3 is CSARRGSDTEAFF. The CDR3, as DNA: TGCAGTGCTAGGAGGGGCTCGGACACTGAAGCTTTCTTT.

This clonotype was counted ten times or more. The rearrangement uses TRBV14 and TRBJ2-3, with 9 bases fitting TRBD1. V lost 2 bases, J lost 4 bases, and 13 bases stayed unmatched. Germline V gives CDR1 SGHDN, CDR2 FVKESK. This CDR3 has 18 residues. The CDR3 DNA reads TGTGCCAGCAGCCAACACGAACCGGGACAGGGATCCGCAGATACGCAGTATTTT. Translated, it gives CASSQHEPGQGSADTQYF.

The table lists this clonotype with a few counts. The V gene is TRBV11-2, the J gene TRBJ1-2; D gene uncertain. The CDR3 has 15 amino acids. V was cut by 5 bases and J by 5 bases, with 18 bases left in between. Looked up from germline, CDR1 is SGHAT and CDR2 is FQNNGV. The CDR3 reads CASSTRTSLEYGYTF. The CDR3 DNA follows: TGTGCCAGCAGCACTAGGACGTCGCTGGAATATGGCTACACCTTC.

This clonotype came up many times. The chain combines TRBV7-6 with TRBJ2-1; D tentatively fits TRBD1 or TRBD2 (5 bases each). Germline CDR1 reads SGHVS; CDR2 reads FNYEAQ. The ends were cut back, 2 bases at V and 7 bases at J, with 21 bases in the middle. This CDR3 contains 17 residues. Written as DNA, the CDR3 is TGTGCCAGCAGCTTACAAATCCCGGGACCCCTAGGGAATGAGCAGTTCTTC. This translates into CASSLQIPGPLGNEQFF.

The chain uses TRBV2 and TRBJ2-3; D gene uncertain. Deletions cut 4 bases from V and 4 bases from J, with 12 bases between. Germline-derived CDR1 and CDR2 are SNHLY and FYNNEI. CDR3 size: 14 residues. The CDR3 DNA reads TGTGCCAGCAGTGTAAAGGCGGCGGCAGATACGCAGTATTTT. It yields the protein CASSVKAAADTQYF.

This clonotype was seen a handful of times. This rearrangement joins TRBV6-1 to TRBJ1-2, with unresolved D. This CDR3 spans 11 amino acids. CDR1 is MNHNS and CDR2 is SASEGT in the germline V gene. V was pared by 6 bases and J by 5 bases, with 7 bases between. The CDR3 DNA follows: TGTGCCAGCAGGGAACTTTATGGCTACACCTTC. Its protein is CASRELYGYTF.

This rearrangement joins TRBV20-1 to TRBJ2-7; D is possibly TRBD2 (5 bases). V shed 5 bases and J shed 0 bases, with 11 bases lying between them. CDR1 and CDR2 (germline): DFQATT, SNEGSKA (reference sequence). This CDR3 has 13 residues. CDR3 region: CSAEGESSYEQYF. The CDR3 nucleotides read TGCAGTGCTGAGGGCGAGAGCTCCTACGAGCAGTACTTC.

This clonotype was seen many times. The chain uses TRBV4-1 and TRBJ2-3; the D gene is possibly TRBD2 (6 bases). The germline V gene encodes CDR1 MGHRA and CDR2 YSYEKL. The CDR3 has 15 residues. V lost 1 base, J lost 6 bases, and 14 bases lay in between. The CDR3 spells CASSQGSGVRDTQYF. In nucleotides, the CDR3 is TGCGCCAGCAGCCAAGGATCGGGGGTTCGGGATACGCAGTATTTT.

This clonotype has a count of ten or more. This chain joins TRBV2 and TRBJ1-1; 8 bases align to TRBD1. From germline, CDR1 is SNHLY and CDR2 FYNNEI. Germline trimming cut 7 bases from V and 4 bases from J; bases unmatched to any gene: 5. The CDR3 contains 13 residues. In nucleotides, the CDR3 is TGTGCCAGCACCGAACAGGGGGGCACTGAAGCTTTCTTT. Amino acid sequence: CASTEQGGTEAFF.